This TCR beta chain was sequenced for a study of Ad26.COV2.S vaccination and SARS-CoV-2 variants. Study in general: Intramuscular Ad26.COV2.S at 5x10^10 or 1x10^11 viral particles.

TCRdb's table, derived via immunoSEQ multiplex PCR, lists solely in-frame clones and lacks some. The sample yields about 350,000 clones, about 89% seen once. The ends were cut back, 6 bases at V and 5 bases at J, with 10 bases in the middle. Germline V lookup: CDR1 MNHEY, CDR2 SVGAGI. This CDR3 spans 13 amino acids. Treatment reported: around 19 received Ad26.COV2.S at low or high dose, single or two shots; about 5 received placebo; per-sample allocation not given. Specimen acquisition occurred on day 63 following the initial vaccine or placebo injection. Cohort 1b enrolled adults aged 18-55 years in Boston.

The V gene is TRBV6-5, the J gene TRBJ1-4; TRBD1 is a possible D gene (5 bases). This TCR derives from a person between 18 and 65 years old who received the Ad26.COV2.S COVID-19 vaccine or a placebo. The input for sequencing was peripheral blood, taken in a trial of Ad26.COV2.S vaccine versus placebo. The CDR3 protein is CASRIQGNEKLFF. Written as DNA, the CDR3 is TGTGCCAGCAGGATTCAGGGAAATGAAAAACTGTTTTTT.